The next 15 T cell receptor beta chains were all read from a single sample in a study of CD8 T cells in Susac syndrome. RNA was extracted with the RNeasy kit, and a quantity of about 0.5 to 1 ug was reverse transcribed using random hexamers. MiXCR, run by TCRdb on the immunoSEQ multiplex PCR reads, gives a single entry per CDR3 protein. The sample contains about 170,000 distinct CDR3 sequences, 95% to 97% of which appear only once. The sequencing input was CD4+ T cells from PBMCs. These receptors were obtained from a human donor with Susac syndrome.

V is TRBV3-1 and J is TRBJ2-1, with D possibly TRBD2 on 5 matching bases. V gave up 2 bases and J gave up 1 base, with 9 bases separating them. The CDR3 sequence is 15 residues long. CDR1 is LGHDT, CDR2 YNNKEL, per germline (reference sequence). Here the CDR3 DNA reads TGTGCCAGCAGCCAAAGGAGCGGTTCCTACAATGAGCAGTTCTTC. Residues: CASSQRSGSYNEQFF.

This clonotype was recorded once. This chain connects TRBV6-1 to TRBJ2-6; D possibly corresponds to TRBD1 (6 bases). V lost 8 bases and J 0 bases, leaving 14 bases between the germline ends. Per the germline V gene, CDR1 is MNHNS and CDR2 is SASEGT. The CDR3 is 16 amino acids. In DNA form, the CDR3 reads TGTGCCAGCGGTCCCGGACAGCCCTCTGGGGCCAACGTCCTGACTTTC. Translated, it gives CASGPGQPSGANVLTF.

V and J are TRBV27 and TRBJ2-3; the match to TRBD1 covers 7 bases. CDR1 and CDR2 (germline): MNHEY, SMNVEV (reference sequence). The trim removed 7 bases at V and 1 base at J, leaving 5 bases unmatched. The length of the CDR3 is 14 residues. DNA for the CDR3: TGTGCCAGCAAAACGACAGGGCGCACAGATACGCAGTATTTT. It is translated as CASKTTGRTDTQYF.

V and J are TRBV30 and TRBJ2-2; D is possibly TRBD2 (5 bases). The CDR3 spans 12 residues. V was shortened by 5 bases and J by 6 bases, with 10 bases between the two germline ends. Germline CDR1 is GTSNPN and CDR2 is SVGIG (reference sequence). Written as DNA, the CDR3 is TGTGCCTGGGGAAGGAGGTCCGGGGAGCTGTTTTTT. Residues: CAWGRRSGELFF.

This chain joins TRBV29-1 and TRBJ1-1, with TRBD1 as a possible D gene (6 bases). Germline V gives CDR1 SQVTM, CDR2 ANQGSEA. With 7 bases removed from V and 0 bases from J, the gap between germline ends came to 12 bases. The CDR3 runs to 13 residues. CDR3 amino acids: CSARTDLNTEAFF. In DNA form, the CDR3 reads TGCAGCGCTCGGACAGATCTGAACACTGAAGCTTTCTTT.

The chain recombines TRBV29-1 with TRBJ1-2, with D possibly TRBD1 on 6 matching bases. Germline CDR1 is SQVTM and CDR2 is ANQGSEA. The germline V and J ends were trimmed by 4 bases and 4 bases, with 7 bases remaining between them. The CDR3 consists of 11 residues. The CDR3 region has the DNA TGCAGCGTTGTACAGGGCTATGGCTACACCTTC. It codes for CSVVQGYGYTF.

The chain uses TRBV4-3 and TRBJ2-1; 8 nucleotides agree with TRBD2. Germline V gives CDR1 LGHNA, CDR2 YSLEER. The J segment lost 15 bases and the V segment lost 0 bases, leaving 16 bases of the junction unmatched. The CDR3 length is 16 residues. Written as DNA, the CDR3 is TGCGCCAGCAGCCAAGATATGGCGGCGGGAGGAACCCCTCGGTTCTTC. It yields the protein CASSQDMAAGGTPRFF.

The CDR3: CASSFAAYEQYF. The CDR3, as DNA: TGTGCCAGCAGTTTCGCAGCTTACGAGCAGTACTTC. This chain connects TRBV2 to TRBJ2-7; D remains ambiguous. The CDR3 has 12 amino acids. Trimming removed 5 bases from V and 4 bases from J, with 9 bases in between. Germline CDR1 reads SNHLY; CDR2 reads FYNNEI.

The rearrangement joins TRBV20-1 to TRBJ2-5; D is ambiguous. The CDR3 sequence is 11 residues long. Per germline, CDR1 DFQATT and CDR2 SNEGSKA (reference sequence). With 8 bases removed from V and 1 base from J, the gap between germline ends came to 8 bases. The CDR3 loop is CSNYRQETQYF. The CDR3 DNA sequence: TGCAGTAATTACCGCCAAGAGACCCAGTACTTC.

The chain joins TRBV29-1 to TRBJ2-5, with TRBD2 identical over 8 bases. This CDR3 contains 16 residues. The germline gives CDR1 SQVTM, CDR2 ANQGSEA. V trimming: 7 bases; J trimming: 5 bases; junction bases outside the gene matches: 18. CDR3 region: CSAAHSGGAVGETQYF. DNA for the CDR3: TGCAGCGCTGCCCACTCCGGGGGGGCCGTCGGGGAGACCCAGTACTTC.

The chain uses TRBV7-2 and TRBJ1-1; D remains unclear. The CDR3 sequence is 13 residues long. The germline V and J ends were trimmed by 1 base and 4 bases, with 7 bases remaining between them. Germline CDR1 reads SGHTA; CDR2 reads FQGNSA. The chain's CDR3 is CASSLGATTEAFF. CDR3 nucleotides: TGTGCCAGCAGCTTAGGAGCGACCACTGAAGCTTTCTTT.

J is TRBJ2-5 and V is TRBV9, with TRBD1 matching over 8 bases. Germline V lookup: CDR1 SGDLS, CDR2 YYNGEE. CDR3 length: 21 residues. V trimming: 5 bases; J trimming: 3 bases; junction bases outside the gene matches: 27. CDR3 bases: TGTGCCAGCAGTATCCCAGTGGACAGGGTCGGACAAGAAAATTCTAAAGAGACCCAGTACTTC. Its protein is CASSIPVDRVGQENSKETQYF. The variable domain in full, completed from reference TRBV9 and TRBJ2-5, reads DSGVTQTPKHLITATGQRVTLRCSPRSGDLSVYWYQQSLDQGLQFLIQYYNGEERAKGNILERFSAQQFPDLHSELNLSSLELGDSALYFCASSIPVDRVGQENSKETQYFGPGTRLLVL.

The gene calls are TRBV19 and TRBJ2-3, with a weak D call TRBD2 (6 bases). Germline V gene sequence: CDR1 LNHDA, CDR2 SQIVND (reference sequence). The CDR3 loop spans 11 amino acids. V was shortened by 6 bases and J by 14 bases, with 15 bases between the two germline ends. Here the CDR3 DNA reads TGTGCCAGTAGCGCGGGGAGCGTTGCGTATTTT. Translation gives CASSAGSVAYF.

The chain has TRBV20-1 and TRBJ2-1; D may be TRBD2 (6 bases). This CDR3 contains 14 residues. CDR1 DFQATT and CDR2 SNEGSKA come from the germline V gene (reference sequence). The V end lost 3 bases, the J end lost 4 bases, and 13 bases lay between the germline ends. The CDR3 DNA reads TGCAGTGCTAGGGGGGGTGCCCTTTACAATGAGCAGTTCTTC. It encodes CSARGGALYNEQFF.

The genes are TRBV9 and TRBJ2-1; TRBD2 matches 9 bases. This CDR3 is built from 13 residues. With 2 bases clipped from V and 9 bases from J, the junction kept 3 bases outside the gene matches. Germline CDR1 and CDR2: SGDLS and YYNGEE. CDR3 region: CASSVSAGGEQFF. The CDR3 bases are TGTGCCAGCAGCGTTTCAGCGGGAGGTGAGCAGTTCTTC.